This T cell receptor beta chain originates from a study of blood T cells in healthy people across ages. Broader study findings: Per-million-T-cell TCR beta diversity fell roughly linearly with age. What prevented conclusive comparison of naive and antigen-experienced cells was that PBMCs were unsorted.

V lost 4 bases and J 3 bases, leaving 16 bases between the germline ends. The CDR3 spans 15 residues. Next came a second PCR, run for about 6 to 11 cycles, which used a sample-barcoded 5' primer along with a J-beta primer mix. MiXCR, run by TCRdb on the 5' RACE reads, gives a single entry per CDR3 protein. The table has around 990,000 distinct CDR3 sequences, approximately 38% seen once. This clonotype came up a few times. Its specificity is not known. This rearrangement joins TRBV12-3 or TRBV12-4 to TRBJ2-7; the D gene is possibly TRBD1 (7 bases). This sequence was found in a man aged 18 to 35 in good health. Sequences were obtained from blood. The CDR3 region has the DNA TGTGCCAGCAGTTGGAGGGGGCACTCATACTACGAGCAGTACTTC. This translates into CASSWRGHSYYEQYF.